The T cell receptor (beta chain) described here comes from a study of Ad26.COV2.S vaccination and SARS-CoV-2 variants. Study context: The vaccine Ad26.COV2.S was put into the muscle once, or twice with 56 days between. Study-wide findings and caveats: While placebo recipients had lower spike-specific TCR breadth, vaccine recipients had more. Placebo recipients and vaccine recipients were similar in non-spike TCR breadth.

Details on this clone: Its target is unknown.

Treatment: roughly 19 received Ad26.COV2.S at low or high dose, single or two shots; about 5 received placebo; per-sample allocation not given. Following the first vaccine or placebo injection, samples were taken on day 63. The CDR3 covers 15 residues. V lost 1 base and J 7 bases, leaving 13 bases between the germline ends. Germline CDR1 SGHAT, CDR2 FQNNGV. Profiled with immunoSEQ multiplex PCR; TCRdb holds only in-frame clones, not every one. The profile covers about 240,000 clones, with approximately 87% appearing a single time and over 8.5% taken by the ten largest. The sequencing here drew on peripheral blood, taken in a trial of Ad26.COV2.S vaccine versus placebo. The clonotype originates from a person aged 18-60 years who received the Ad26.COV2.S COVID-19 vaccine or a placebo. This rearrangement joins TRBV11-2 to TRBJ2-2; TRBD2 is a possible D gene (6 bases). CDR3 sequence reads: CASSLVGGAVGELFF. The CDR3, as DNA: TGTGCCAGCAGCTTAGTTGGAGGGGCGGTCGGGGAGCTGTTTTTT.